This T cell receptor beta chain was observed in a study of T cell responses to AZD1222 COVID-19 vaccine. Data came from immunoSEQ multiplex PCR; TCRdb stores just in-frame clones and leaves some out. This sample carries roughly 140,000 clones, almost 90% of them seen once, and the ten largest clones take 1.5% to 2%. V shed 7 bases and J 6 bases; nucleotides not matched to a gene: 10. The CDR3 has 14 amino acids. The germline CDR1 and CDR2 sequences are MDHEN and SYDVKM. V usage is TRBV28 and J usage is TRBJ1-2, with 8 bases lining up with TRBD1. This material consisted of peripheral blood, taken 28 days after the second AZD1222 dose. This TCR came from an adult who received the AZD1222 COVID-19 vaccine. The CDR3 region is CASKLGQGRDGYTF. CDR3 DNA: TGTGCCAGCAAATTAGGACAGGGAAGGGATGGCTACACCTTC.